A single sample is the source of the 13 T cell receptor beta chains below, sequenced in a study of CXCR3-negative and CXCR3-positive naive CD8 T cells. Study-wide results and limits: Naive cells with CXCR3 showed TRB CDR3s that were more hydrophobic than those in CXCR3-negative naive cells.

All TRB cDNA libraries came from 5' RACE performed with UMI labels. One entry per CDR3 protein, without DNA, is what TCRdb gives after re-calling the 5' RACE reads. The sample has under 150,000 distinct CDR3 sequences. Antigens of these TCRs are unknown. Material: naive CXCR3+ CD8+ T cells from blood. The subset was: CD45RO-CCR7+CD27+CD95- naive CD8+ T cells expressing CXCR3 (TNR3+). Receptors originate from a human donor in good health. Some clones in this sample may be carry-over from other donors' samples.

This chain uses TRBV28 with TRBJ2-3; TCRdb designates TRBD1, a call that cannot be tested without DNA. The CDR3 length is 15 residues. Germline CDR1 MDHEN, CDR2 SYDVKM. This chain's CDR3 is CASSLGDHSTDTQYF.

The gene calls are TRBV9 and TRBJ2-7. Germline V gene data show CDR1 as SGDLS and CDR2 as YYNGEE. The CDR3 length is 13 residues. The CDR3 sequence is CASSVGENYEQYF.

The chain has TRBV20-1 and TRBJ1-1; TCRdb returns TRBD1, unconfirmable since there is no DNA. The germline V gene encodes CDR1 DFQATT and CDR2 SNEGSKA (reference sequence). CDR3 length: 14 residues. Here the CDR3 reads CSARSTGGISEAFF.

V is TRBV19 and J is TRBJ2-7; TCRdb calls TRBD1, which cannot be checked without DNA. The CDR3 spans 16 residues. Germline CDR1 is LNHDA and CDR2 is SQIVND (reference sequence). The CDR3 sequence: CASSIMVGQGVYEQYF.

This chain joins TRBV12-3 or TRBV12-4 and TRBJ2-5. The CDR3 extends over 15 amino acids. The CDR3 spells CASSFPDTDQETQYF.

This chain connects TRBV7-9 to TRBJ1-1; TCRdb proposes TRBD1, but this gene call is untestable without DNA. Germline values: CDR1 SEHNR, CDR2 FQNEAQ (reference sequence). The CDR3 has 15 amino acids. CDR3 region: CASSLAGGAHTEAFF.

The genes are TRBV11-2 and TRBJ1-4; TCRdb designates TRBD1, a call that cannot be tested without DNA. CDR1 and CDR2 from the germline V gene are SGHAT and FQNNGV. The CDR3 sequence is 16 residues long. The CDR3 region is CASSLDMRGPNEKLFF.

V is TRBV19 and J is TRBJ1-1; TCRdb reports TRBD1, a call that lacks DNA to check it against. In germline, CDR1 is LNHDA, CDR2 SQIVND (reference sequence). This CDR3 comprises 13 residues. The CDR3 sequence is CASRGQGHTEAFF.

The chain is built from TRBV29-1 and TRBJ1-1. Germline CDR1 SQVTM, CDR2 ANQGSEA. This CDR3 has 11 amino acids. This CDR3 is CSVVVNTEAFF.

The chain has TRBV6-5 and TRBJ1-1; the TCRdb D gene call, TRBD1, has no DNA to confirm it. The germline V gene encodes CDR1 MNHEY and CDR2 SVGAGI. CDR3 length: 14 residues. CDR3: CASSHQGAGTEAFF.

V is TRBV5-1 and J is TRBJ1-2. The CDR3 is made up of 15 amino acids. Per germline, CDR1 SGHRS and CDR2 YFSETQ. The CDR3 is CASSLAGDVNYGYTF.

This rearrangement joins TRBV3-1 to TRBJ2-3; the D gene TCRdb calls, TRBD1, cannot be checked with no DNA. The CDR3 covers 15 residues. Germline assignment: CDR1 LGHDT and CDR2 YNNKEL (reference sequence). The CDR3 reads CASSQDLGGGDTQYF.

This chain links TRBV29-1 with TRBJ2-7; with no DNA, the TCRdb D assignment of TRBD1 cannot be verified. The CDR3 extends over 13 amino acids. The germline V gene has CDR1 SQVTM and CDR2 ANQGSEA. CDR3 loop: CSVLTPSDNEQYF.